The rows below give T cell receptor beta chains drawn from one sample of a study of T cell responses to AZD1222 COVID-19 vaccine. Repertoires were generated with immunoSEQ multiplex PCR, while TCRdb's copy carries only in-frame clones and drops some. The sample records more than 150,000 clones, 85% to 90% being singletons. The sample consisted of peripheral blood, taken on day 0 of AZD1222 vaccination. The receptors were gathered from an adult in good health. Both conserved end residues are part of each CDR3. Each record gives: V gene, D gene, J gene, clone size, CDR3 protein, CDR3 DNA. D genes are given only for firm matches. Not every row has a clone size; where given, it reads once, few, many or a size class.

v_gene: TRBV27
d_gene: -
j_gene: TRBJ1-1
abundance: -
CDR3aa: CASSSPGLNTEAFF
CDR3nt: TGTGCCAGCAGTTCCCCGGGGCTCAACACTGAAGCTTTCTTT

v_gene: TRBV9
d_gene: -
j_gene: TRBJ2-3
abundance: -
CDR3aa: CASSASAGWDTDTQYF
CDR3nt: TGTGCCAGCAGCGCCTCAGCAGGGTGGGACACAGATACGCAGTATTTT

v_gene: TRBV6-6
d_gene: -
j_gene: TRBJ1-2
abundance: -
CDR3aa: CASSSDSSNYGYTF
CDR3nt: TGTGCCAGCAGCTCAGACAGTTCTAACTATGGCTACACCTTC

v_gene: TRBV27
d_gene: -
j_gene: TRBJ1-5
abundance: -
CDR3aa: CASSLNSGRQPQHF
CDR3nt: TGTGCCAGCAGTTTAAATTCAGGGAGGCAGCCCCAGCATTTT

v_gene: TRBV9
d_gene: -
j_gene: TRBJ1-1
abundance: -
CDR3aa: CASSVDVGRATRGDTEAFF
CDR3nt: TGTGCCAGCAGCGTAGACGTAGGGCGGGCGACAAGGGGGGACACTGAAGCTTTCTTT

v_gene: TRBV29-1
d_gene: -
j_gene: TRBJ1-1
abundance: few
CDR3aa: CSVGPRSGNTEAFF
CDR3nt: TGCAGCGTTGGCCCGAGGAGTGGGAACACTGAAGCTTTCTTT

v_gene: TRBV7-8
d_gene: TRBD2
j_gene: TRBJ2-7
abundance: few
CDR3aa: CASSHGTSGTYEQYF
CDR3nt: TGTGCCAGCAGCCACGGGACTAGCGGGACCTACGAGCAGTACTTC

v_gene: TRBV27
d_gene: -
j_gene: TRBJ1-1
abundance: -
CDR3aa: CASSLYPSLNTEAFF
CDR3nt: TGTGCCAGCAGTTTATATCCGAGCCTGAACACTGAAGCTTTCTTT

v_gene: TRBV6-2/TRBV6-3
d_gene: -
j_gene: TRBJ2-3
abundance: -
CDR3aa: CASSTKNVSYSTDTQYF
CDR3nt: TGTGCCAGCAGTACCAAGAATGTCAGTTACAGCACAGATACGCAGTATTTT

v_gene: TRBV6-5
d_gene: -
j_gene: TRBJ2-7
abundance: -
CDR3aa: CASRDRGHEQYF
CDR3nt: TGTGCCAGCAGGGATCGGGGCCACGAGCAGTACTTC

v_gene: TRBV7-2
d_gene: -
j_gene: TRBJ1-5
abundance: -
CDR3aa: CASSFGWNQPQHF
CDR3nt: TGTGCCAGCAGCTTTGGTTGGAATCAGCCCCAGCATTTT

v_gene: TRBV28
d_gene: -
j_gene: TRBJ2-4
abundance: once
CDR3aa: CASSLFPRDRRAKNIQYF
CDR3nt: TGTGCCAGCAGTTTATTCCCCCGGGACCGGAGAGCCAAAAACATTCAGTACTTC

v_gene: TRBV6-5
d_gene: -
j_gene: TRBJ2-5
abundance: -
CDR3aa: CASSYRGGGETQYF
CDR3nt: TGTGCCAGCAGTTACAGGGGAGGTGGGGAGACCCAGTACTTC

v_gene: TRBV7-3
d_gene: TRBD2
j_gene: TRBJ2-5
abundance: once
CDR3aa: CASSLAGGTQETQYF
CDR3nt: TGTGCCAGCAGCTTAGCGGGGGGCACCCAAGAGACCCAGTACTTC

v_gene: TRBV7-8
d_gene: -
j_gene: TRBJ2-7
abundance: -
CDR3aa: CASSSRDRSYEQYF
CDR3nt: TGTGCCAGCAGCTCCCGGGACCGATCCTACGAGCAGTACTTC

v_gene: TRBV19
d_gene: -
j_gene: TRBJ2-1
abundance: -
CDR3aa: CASSSGQAYNEQFF
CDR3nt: TGTGCCAGTAGTAGTGGACAAGCCTACAATGAGCAGTTCTTC

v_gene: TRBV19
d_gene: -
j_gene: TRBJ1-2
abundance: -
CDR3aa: CASMRGYGYTF
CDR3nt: TGTGCCAGTATGAGAGGGTATGGCTACACCTTC

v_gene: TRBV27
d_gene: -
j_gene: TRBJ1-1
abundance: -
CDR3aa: CASSLMWPGTGMNTEAFF
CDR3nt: TGTGCCAGCAGCCTTATGTGGCCGGGCACAGGGATGAACACTGAAGCTTTCTTT